Following are 29 T cell receptor beta chains from one sample sequenced in a study of blood T cells in healthy people across ages. Through a sample-barcoded 5' primer and a J-beta primer mix, a second PCR was run for 7 to 11 cycles. TCRdb re-analysed the 5' RACE reads in MiXCR, keeping a single row per CDR3 protein. The sample comprises 1.5 million or so distinct CDR3 sequences, less than 45% of which are singletons, and about 4.1% rests with the top ten. Sample: blood. These receptors were collected from a woman aged 18-29 years in good health.

This clonotype was seen just once. This clone may be a read error of a much larger clone one base away. The V and J genes are TRBV12-3 or TRBV12-4 and TRBJ2-4; D not resolved. The CDR3 extends over 13 amino acids. The ends were cut back, 4 bases at V and 0 bases at J, with 4 bases in the middle. CDR3 DNA: TGTGCCAGCAGTTGGTTAGCCAAAAACATTCAGTACTTC. Translated: CASSWLAKNIQYF.

V and J are TRBV24-1 and TRBJ2-7; 9 nucleotides align to TRBD1. This CDR3 has 16 residues. The V gene's germline CDR1 is KGHDR and CDR2 SFDVKD. V dropped 4 bases and J dropped 8; count of bases not matched to a gene: 14. The CDR3 DNA sequence: TGTGCCACCAGTGACTCGGGACAGGGACTCCCTATCCAGCAGTACTTC. It is translated as CATSDSGQGLPIQQYF.

The table lists this clonotype with a few counts. The chain has TRBV20-1 and TRBJ2-1; D is undetermined. V was clipped by 6 bases and J by 5 bases, with 20 bases between them. CDR3 length: 15 residues. CDR1 and CDR2 (germline): DFQATT, SNEGSKA (reference sequence). The CDR3 region is CSAPDVAIRHNEQFF. The CDR3 DNA reads TGCAGTGCCCCCGACGTGGCCATTAGGCACAATGAGCAGTTCTTC.

This clonotype has a count of ten or more. The chain has TRBV10-3 and TRBJ1-1; D might be TRBD1 (5 bases). This CDR3 is built from 15 residues. Trimming took off 3 bases at V and 7 bases at J, with 18 bases between the two ends. CDR1 is ENHRY and CDR2 is SYGVKD in the germline V gene. The DNA for the CDR3 is TGTGCCATCAGTGACACTGGGGCAGCCGAAGTTGAAGCTTTCTTT. The encoded protein is CAISDTGAAEVEAFF.

There are a few counts of this clonotype. At one end, the junction sequence differs from germline, possibly due to a read error. The chain carries TRBV12-3 or TRBV12-4 and TRBJ2-3; D gene ambiguous. This CDR3 contains 12 residues. This CDR3 is CASSLREDTEYF. As DNA, the CDR3 is TGTGCCAGCAGTTTACGAGAAGATACGGAGTATTTT.

This clonotype was counted only a few times. This chain links TRBV28 with TRBJ1-6, with a weak D call TRBD1 (5 bases). The CDR3 spans 15 residues. Germline lookup yields CDR1 MDHEN and CDR2 SYDVKM. Trimming cost V 8 bases and J 8 bases, with 19 bases left between them. Here the CDR3 reads CASRREGWSHSPLHF. The CDR3 DNA follows: TGTGCCAGCCGTCGGGAGGGGTGGTCCCATTCACCCCTCCACTTT.

V gene TRBV7-2 combines with J gene TRBJ1-2; D not certain. The V gene lost 5 bases and the J gene lost 6 bases, with 16 bases spanning the gap. The CDR3 is 14 residues long. The V gene's germline CDR1 is SGHTA and CDR2 FQGNSA. The chain's CDR3 is CASSTQYPVDGYTF. The CDR3, as DNA: TGTGCCAGCAGCACACAGTACCCAGTAGATGGCTACACCTTC.

DNA for the CDR3: TGTGCCAGCAGCTTCCTACGGGGAGATACGCAGTATTTT. Protein product: CASSFLRGDTQYF. The gene calls are TRBV7-8 and TRBJ2-3, with D possibly being TRBD2 (5 bases). Trimming removed 3 bases at V and 5 bases at J, with 9 bases between. From germline, CDR1 is SGHVS and CDR2 FQNEAQ. CDR3 length equals 13 residues.

The V and J genes are TRBV11-2 and TRBJ2-1, with TRBD2 identical over 7 bases. The DNA end favors TRBJ2-7, so the J call may be wrong. Germline V gene lookup returns CDR1 SGHAT and CDR2 FQNNGV. There are 24 residues in the CDR3. The chain's CDR3 is CASSPLSTTVSSPGSGPKYNEQYF. The CDR3 bases are TGTGCCAGCAGCCCGCTGAGCACCACTGTATCGTCCCCAGGTAGCGGGCCTAAATACAATGAGCAGTACTTC.

The gene calls are TRBV20-1 and TRBJ2-4, with 8 bases identical to TRBD2. The J call is uncertain, as TRBJ2-7 better fits the DNA end. The CDR3 covers 14 residues. The germline V gene encodes CDR1 DFQATT and CDR2 SNEGSKA (reference sequence). The CDR3 protein is CSNLRREVSYEQYF. As DNA, the CDR3 is TGCAGTAACCTAAGGCGGGAGGTCTCCTACGAGCAGTACTTC.

This clonotype was observed a handful of times. This rearrangement joins TRBV4-3 to TRBJ2-3, with D perhaps matching TRBD2 (5 bases). CDR3 length: 13 amino acids. Trimming pared 10 bases from V and 4 bases from J, leaving 15 bases between. Germline V lookup: CDR1 LGHNA, CDR2 YSLEER. The CDR3 reads CATALEAADTQYF. In DNA form, the CDR3 reads TGCGCCACCGCGTTGGAGGCGGCAGATACGCAGTATTTT.

This clonotype was observed a few times. V gene TRBV6-2 or TRBV6-3 combines with J gene TRBJ1-2; D perhaps matches TRBD1 (6 bases). Per the germline V gene, CDR1 is MNHEY and CDR2 is SVGEGT. This CDR3 spans 16 amino acids. V was shortened by 2 bases and J by 4 bases, with 17 bases between the two germline ends. DNA of the CDR3: TGTGCCAGCAGTTACATAAGACAGGCGAGACCCTATGGCTACACCTTC. Amino acid sequence: CASSYIRQARPYGYTF.

The chain uses TRBV11-2 and TRBJ2-1; 10 bases map to TRBD1. Germline V gene lookup returns CDR1 SGHAT and CDR2 FQNNGV. V was clipped by 6 bases and J by 10 bases; unmatched bases: 9. This CDR3 is built from 14 residues. The CDR3 loop is CASSPIPGQGEQFF. DNA for the CDR3: TGTGCCAGCAGTCCCATCCCGGGACAGGGGGAGCAGTTCTTC.

The chain couples TRBV27 to TRBJ1-4; a weak D match, TRBD1 (6 bases). Germline V gene sequence: CDR1 MNHEY, CDR2 SMNVEV (reference sequence). CDR3 length: 16 amino acids. The V and J ends lost 3 bases and 7 bases respectively, with 18 bases between them. DNA for the CDR3: TGTGCCAGCAGTTTCGACCCCCGGGGGGCGCTTGAAAAACTGTTTTTT. Translating it yields CASSFDPRGALEKLFF.

There are a few counts of this clonotype. J is TRBJ2-6 and V is TRBV30; D may correspond to TRBD1 or TRBD2 (5 bases each). V was pared by 1 base and J by 2 bases, with 6 bases between. The CDR3 covers 14 residues. Germline V gives CDR1 GTSNPN, CDR2 SVGIG (reference sequence). In DNA, the CDR3 is TGTGCCTGGAGTGGAGGGGCTGGGGCCAACGTCCTGACTTTC. Protein product: CAWSGGAGANVLTF.

This clonotype was seen more than once but under ten times. This chain links TRBV5-1 with TRBJ2-7; D uncertain. The CDR3 extends over 15 amino acids. Germline CDR1 reads SGHRS; CDR2 reads YFSETQ. The ends were cut back, 0 bases at V and 6 bases at J, with 16 bases in the middle. The CDR3 sequence is CASSLASQPALEQYF. The CDR3 nucleotides are TGCGCCAGCAGCTTGGCCTCCCAGCCGGCTCTCGAGCAGTACTTC.

This clonotype showed up just once. Compared with germline, one end of the junction differs, possibly owing to a read error. The rearrangement joins TRBV5-1 to TRBJ2-7; D is unclear. The germline CDR1 and CDR2 sequences are SGHRS and YFSETQ. This CDR3 is built from 11 residues. The CDR3 sequence: CANSDSYEQYF. DNA for the CDR3: TGCGCCAACAGCGATTCCTACGAGCAGTACTTC. The full variable domain, in which reference TRBV5-1 and TRBJ2-7 provide the parts outside the CDR3, is KAGVTQTPRYLIKTRGQQVTLSCSPISGHRSVSWYQQTPGQGLQFLFEYFSETQRNKGNFPGRFSGRQFSNSRSEMNVSTLELGDSALYLCANSDSYEQYFGPGTRLTVT.

The chain employs TRBV18 and TRBJ1-1, with 8 bases matching TRBD1. Looked up from germline, CDR1 is KGHSH and CDR2 is LQKENI. V lost 2 bases and J lost 4; bases outside the gene matches: 9. CDR3 length equals 16 residues. CDR3: CASSPGAGGLGTEAFF. DNA for the CDR3: TGTGCCAGCTCACCAGGAGCAGGGGGCTTGGGCACTGAAGCTTTCTTT.

This clonotype has more than one count but fewer than ten. The chain joins TRBV7-9 to TRBJ2-5, with a weak D call TRBD2 (5 bases). The CDR3 spans 14 residues. Germline V lookup: CDR1 SEHNR, CDR2 FQNEAQ (reference sequence). V was trimmed by 3 bases and J by 2 bases, leaving 10 bases between them. The CDR3 sequence: CASSFYREQETQYF. For the CDR3, the DNA is TGTGCCAGCAGCTTTTATAGGGAGCAAGAGACCCAGTACTTC.

The J gene is TRBJ1-4, the V gene TRBV7-2; no definite D call. CDR3 length: 14 residues. Germline-derived CDR1 and CDR2 are SGHTA and FQGNSA. V lost 3 bases and J 7 bases, leaving 12 bases between the germline ends. The CDR3: CASSFGGIGEKLFF. CDR3 DNA sequence: TGTGCCAGCAGCTTTGGCGGCATCGGTGAAAAACTGTTTTTT.

A few counts support this clonotype. The chain uses TRBV29-1 and TRBJ2-7, with D uncertain. The last part of the DNA fits TRBJ2-5 better; the J call may be wrong. Germline lookup yields CDR1 SQVTM and CDR2 ANQGSEA. CDR3 length equals 17 residues. The CDR3 nucleotides read TGCAGCGTTGAAGATCATGATCTAGGCAGTGACACAGAGACCCAGTACTTC. It yields the protein CSVEDHDLGSDTETQYF.

The genes are TRBV27 and TRBJ1-4; D not resolved. Per germline, CDR1 MNHEY and CDR2 SMNVEV (reference sequence). The CDR3 extends over 15 amino acids. V was clipped by 6 bases and J by 5 bases, with 16 bases between them. The CDR3 sequence is CASRNPGGLNEKLFF. The CDR3 nucleotides are TGTGCCAGCAGGAACCCGGGCGGCCTAAATGAAAAACTGTTTTTT.

This clonotype was counted a few times. The V call is TRBV27, the J call TRBJ2-7; the match to TRBD2 covers 8 bases. This CDR3 has 16 amino acids. Germline trimming cut 1 base from V and 4 bases from J; bases unmatched to any gene: 9. Per the germline V gene, CDR1 is MNHEY and CDR2 is SMNVEV (reference sequence). The CDR3 here is CASSLLAREVSYEQYF. The CDR3 DNA sequence: TGTGCCAGCAGTTTATTGGCGCGGGAGGTGTCTTACGAGCAGTACTTC.

This clonotype was detected a few times. This rearrangement joins TRBV7-2 to TRBJ2-6; TRBD1 is a possible D gene (7 bases). The V end was cut by 2 bases, the J end by 4 bases, with 15 bases between. Germline CDR1 reads SGHTA; CDR2 reads FQGNSA. The CDR3 has 17 amino acids. CDR3 residues: CASSLTGEARGANVLTF. CDR3 sequence (DNA): TGTGCCAGCAGCTTAACAGGGGAGGCTAGGGGGGCCAACGTCCTGACTTTC.

This clonotype was observed a few times. The chain recombines TRBV20-1 with TRBJ2-7; TRBD2 matches at 7 bases. Germline assignment: CDR1 DFQATT and CDR2 SNEGSKA (reference sequence). The CDR3 totals 12 residues. Unmatched junction bases numbered 3, after V lost 5 bases and J lost 2 bases. The CDR3 protein is CSAEGLAYEQYF. CDR3 bases: TGCAGTGCTGAAGGACTAGCCTACGAGCAGTACTTC.

In the case of this clonotype: This may arise from a read error, as a much more abundant clone is one base away. This chain links TRBV20-1 with TRBJ2-1; D gene ambiguous. CDR3 length: 10 residues. Germline assignment: CDR1 DFQATT and CDR2 SNEGSKA (reference sequence). The CDR3 protein is CIARGNEQFF. CDR3 sequence (DNA): TGCATTGCTAGAGGCAATGAGCAGTTCTTC.

V and J are TRBV6-6 and TRBJ2-5; the D gene is possibly TRBD2 (6 bases). V was trimmed by 2 bases and J by 11 bases, leaving 21 bases between them. CDR1 is MNHNY and CDR2 is SVGAGI in the germline V gene (reference sequence). The CDR3 spans 15 residues. CDR3 region: CASSYGSGSPGEQYF. The CDR3 DNA follows: TGTGCCAGCAGTTACGGAAGCGGGTCTCCGGGGGAGCAGTACTTC.

The J gene is TRBJ1-2, the V gene TRBV6-2 or TRBV6-3; D call uncertain. Germline loops: CDR1 MNHEY, CDR2 SVGEGT. V lost 4 bases and J lost 5, with 8 bases in between. The CDR3 extends over 12 amino acids. The CDR3 loop reads CASSWTSYGYTF. As DNA, the CDR3 is TGTGCCAGCAGTTGGACGTCGTATGGCTACACCTTC.

A remark on this clonotype: The junction shows a germline mismatch at one end, possibly a read error. CDR3 coding DNA: TGTGCCAGCAGCTTGGGCCAGGATTATCCATATGACTACACCTTC. This sequence encodes CASSLGQDYPYDYTF. The chain is built from TRBV7-6 and TRBJ1-2, with D uncertain. This CDR3 is built from 15 residues. Germline CDR1 is SGHVS and CDR2 is FNYEAQ.